The rows below give T cell receptor beta chains drawn from one sample of a study of Ad26.COV2.S vaccination and SARS-CoV-2 variants. Produced via immunoSEQ multiplex PCR; TCRdb's table is partial and in-frame only. In the table there are 400,000 to 450,000 clones, over 80% of which are singletons. The sequenced sample was peripheral blood, obtained in a trial of Ad26.COV2.S vaccine versus placebo. The receptors were gathered from a person between 18 and 65 years old who received the Ad26.COV2.S COVID-19 vaccine or a placebo. Both conserved end residues are part of each CDR3. D genes are given only for firm matches. Not every row has a clone size; where given, it reads once, few, many or a size class.

cdr3_aa: CATSHSPGANVLTF
cdr3_nt: TGTGCCACCAGCCACAGCCCTGGGGCCAACGTCCTGACTTTC
j_call: TRBJ2-6
d_call: -
clone_size: -
v_call: TRBV15

cdr3_aa: CASSRTPTYEQYF
cdr3_nt: TGTGCCAGCAGTCGGACACCGACCTACGAGCAGTACTTC
j_call: TRBJ2-7
d_call: -
clone_size: -
v_call: TRBV12-3/TRBV12-4

cdr3_aa: CASMDSEPQFF
cdr3_nt: TGTGCCAGCATGGACAGTGAGCCGCAGTTCTTC
j_call: TRBJ2-1
d_call: -
clone_size: -
v_call: TRBV6-6

cdr3_aa: CASSLAGGTGGMEAGELFF
cdr3_nt: TGCGCCAGCAGCTTGGCCGGCGGGACAGGGGGCATGGAAGCCGGGGAGCTGTTTTTT
j_call: TRBJ2-2
d_call: TRBD1
clone_size: -
v_call: TRBV5-1

cdr3_aa: CASSIVSTMTNEQFF
cdr3_nt: TGTGCCAGTAGTATAGTATCAACCATGACCAATGAGCAGTTCTTC
j_call: TRBJ2-1
d_call: -
clone_size: -
v_call: TRBV19

cdr3_aa: CASSSITEAFF
cdr3_nt: TGTGCCAGCAGCTCCATTACCGAAGCTTTCTTT
j_call: TRBJ1-1
d_call: -
clone_size: -
v_call: TRBV5-6

cdr3_aa: CASKDLVRSTKTNYGYTF
cdr3_nt: TGTGCCAGCAAGGATCTAGTTAGGTCTACCAAGACTAACTATGGCTACACCTTC
j_call: TRBJ1-2
d_call: -
clone_size: -
v_call: TRBV27

cdr3_aa: CASSSDHAGADTQYF
cdr3_nt: TGTGCCAGCAGCTCCGACCATGCCGGCGCAGATACGCAGTATTTT
j_call: TRBJ2-3
d_call: -
clone_size: -
v_call: TRBV5-4

cdr3_aa: CASSFRGPEAFF
cdr3_nt: TGTGCCAGCAGTTTCCGGGGCCCTGAAGCTTTCTTT
j_call: TRBJ1-1
d_call: -
clone_size: -
v_call: TRBV12-3/TRBV12-4

cdr3_aa: CASRFADTQYF
cdr3_nt: TGCGCCAGCAGATTTGCAGATACGCAGTATTTT
j_call: TRBJ2-3
d_call: -
clone_size: once
v_call: TRBV5-1

cdr3_aa: CASSSSLVAEAFF
cdr3_nt: TGTGCCAGCAGTTCGTCGTTGGTGGCTGAAGCTTTCTTT
j_call: TRBJ1-1
d_call: -
clone_size: -
v_call: TRBV28

cdr3_aa: CASSHTGDGEQYF
cdr3_nt: TGTGCCAGCAGTCACACAGGGGATGGGGAGCAGTACTTC
j_call: TRBJ2-7
d_call: TRBD1
clone_size: -
v_call: TRBV27

cdr3_aa: CASKAGGDQPQHF
cdr3_nt: TGTGCCAGCAAGGCGGGGGGGGATCAGCCCCAGCATTTT
j_call: TRBJ1-5
d_call: -
clone_size: -
v_call: TRBV12-3/TRBV12-4

cdr3_aa: CASSVGGRTGELFF
cdr3_nt: TGTGCCAGCAGCGTAGGGGGGAGGACCGGGGAGCTGTTTTTT
j_call: TRBJ2-2
d_call: -
clone_size: -
v_call: TRBV9

cdr3_aa: CASSYEQDYNEQFF
cdr3_nt: TGTGCCAGCAGTTATGAACAAGACTACAATGAGCAGTTCTTC
j_call: TRBJ2-1
d_call: -
clone_size: -
v_call: TRBV6-2/TRBV6-3

cdr3_aa: CASSPPFLGETQYF
cdr3_nt: TGTGCCAGCAGCCCCCCATTCTTGGGGGAGACCCAGTACTTC
j_call: TRBJ2-5
d_call: -
clone_size: -
v_call: TRBV7-9

cdr3_aa: CASSQDRGGRGRPNYGYTF
cdr3_nt: TGTGCCAGCAGCCAAGATCGGGGGGGCAGGGGGCGACCTAACTATGGCTACACCTTC
j_call: TRBJ1-2
d_call: TRBD1
clone_size: -
v_call: TRBV3-1/TRBV3-2

cdr3_aa: CASMKGLAGGYEQYF
cdr3_nt: TGTGCCAGCATGAAGGGACTAGCGGGGGGATACGAGCAGTACTTC
j_call: TRBJ2-7
d_call: TRBD2
clone_size: -
v_call: TRBV6-5

cdr3_aa: CASSSDAGLAGGNEQFF
cdr3_nt: TGTGCCAGCAGCTCAGATGCGGGACTAGCGGGGGGCAATGAGCAGTTCTTC
j_call: TRBJ2-1
d_call: TRBD2
clone_size: -
v_call: TRBV11-3

cdr3_aa: CASSQVQSMNTEAFF
cdr3_nt: TGCGCCAGCAGCCAAGTGCAGAGCATGAACACTGAAGCTTTCTTT
j_call: TRBJ1-1
d_call: -
clone_size: few
v_call: TRBV4-3

cdr3_aa: CSVVWTEAFF
cdr3_nt: TGCAGCGTTGTTTGGACTGAAGCTTTCTTT
j_call: TRBJ1-1
d_call: -
clone_size: -
v_call: TRBV29-1

cdr3_aa: CASSQNRAYGNTIYF
cdr3_nt: TGCGCCAGCAGTCAAAACAGGGCCTATGGAAACACCATATATTTT
j_call: TRBJ1-3
d_call: -
clone_size: -
v_call: TRBV4-3

cdr3_aa: CASSSTGNTEAFF
cdr3_nt: TGTGCCAGCAGCTCGACGGGAAACACTGAAGCTTTCTTT
j_call: TRBJ1-1
d_call: -
clone_size: -
v_call: TRBV5-4

cdr3_aa: CASSGDRVSYEQYF
cdr3_nt: TGTGCCAGCAGTGGAGACAGGGTTTCCTACGAGCAGTACTTC
j_call: TRBJ2-7
d_call: TRBD1
clone_size: -
v_call: TRBV28

cdr3_aa: CASSLSGEETQYF
cdr3_nt: TGTGCCAGCAGTTTATCAGGGGAAGAGACCCAGTACTTC
j_call: TRBJ2-5
d_call: -
clone_size: -
v_call: TRBV12-3/TRBV12-4

cdr3_aa: CASSLAGGQGDTQYF
cdr3_nt: TGTGCCAGCAGCTTAGCGGGGGGCCAAGGAGATACGCAGTATTTT
j_call: TRBJ2-3
d_call: -
clone_size: -
v_call: TRBV7-2

cdr3_aa: CASSHPGVANTGELFF
cdr3_nt: TGTGCCAGCAGCCACCCAGGGGTTGCGAACACCGGGGAGCTGTTTTTT
j_call: TRBJ2-2
d_call: -
clone_size: many
v_call: TRBV28

cdr3_aa: CASSGGTGNSNGYTF
cdr3_nt: TGTGCCAGCAGCGGAGGGACAGGGAACTCGAATGGCTACACCTTC
j_call: TRBJ1-2
d_call: TRBD1
clone_size: -
v_call: TRBV7-9

cdr3_aa: CASSYRLLAGGQETQYF
cdr3_nt: TGTGCCAGCAGTTACCGACTCCTAGCGGGGGGCCAAGAGACCCAGTACTTC
j_call: TRBJ2-5
d_call: TRBD2
clone_size: -
v_call: TRBV6-2/TRBV6-3

cdr3_aa: CASRGYGPATYEQYF
cdr3_nt: TGTGCCAGCAGAGGTTACGGTCCAGCAACCTACGAGCAGTACTTC
j_call: TRBJ2-7
d_call: -
clone_size: -
v_call: TRBV27

cdr3_aa: CSVTDPNTEAFF
cdr3_nt: TGCAGCGTTACGGATCCAAACACTGAAGCTTTCTTT
j_call: TRBJ1-1
d_call: -
clone_size: -
v_call: TRBV29-1

cdr3_aa: CASTSTSGVSMTLTDTQYF
cdr3_nt: TGTGCCAGCACCTCGACTAGCGGGGTTTCGATGACTTTGACAGATACGCAGTATTTT
j_call: TRBJ2-3
d_call: TRBD2
clone_size: -
v_call: TRBV2

cdr3_aa: CASKPTSDKTTDTQYF
cdr3_nt: TGTGCCAGCAAGCCGACTAGCGACAAAACCACAGATACGCAGTATTTT
j_call: TRBJ2-3
d_call: TRBD2
clone_size: -
v_call: TRBV9

cdr3_aa: CASRQGSTDTQYF
cdr3_nt: TGCGCCAGTCGGCAGGGGAGTACAGATACGCAGTATTTT
j_call: TRBJ2-3
d_call: -
clone_size: -
v_call: TRBV10-1

cdr3_aa: CASSVVGEQFF
cdr3_nt: TGTGCCAGCAGCGTAGTCGGTGAGCAGTTCTTC
j_call: TRBJ2-1
d_call: -
clone_size: -
v_call: TRBV11-2

cdr3_aa: CASSLFWTAQETQYF
cdr3_nt: TGTGCCAGCAGTTTATTTTGGACGGCTCAAGAGACCCAGTACTTC
j_call: TRBJ2-5
d_call: -
clone_size: -
v_call: TRBV28

cdr3_aa: CASTNSQFNIQYF
cdr3_nt: TGTGCCAGCACTAACTCCCAATTCAACATTCAGTACTTC
j_call: TRBJ2-4
d_call: -
clone_size: -
v_call: TRBV6-2/TRBV6-3

cdr3_aa: CASSDGFHEQFF
cdr3_nt: TGTGCCAGCAGTGACGGGTTTCATGAGCAGTTCTTC
j_call: TRBJ2-1
d_call: -
clone_size: -
v_call: TRBV25-1

cdr3_aa: CASSVTLGTGGGNTIYF
cdr3_nt: TGTGCCAGCAGCGTCACCCTCGGGACAGGAGGAGGAAACACCATATATTTT
j_call: TRBJ1-3
d_call: TRBD1
clone_size: -
v_call: TRBV28

cdr3_aa: CASSLTGHGETQYF
cdr3_nt: TGTGCCAGCAGCTTGACGGGACACGGAGAGACCCAGTACTTC
j_call: TRBJ2-5
d_call: -
clone_size: -
v_call: TRBV7-2

cdr3_aa: CASSQATTTNEKLFF
cdr3_nt: TGCGCCAGCAGCCAAGCAACAACAACTAATGAAAAACTGTTTTTT
j_call: TRBJ1-4
d_call: -
clone_size: -
v_call: TRBV4-3

cdr3_aa: CATSRAGSSGNTIYF
cdr3_nt: TGTGCCACCAGCAGAGCAGGTAGCTCTGGAAACACCATATATTTT
j_call: TRBJ1-3
d_call: -
clone_size: -
v_call: TRBV15

cdr3_aa: CASSAGGFGNTEAFF
cdr3_nt: TGTGCCAGCAGCGCAGGGGGCTTCGGGAACACTGAAGCTTTCTTT
j_call: TRBJ1-1
d_call: TRBD1
clone_size: -
v_call: TRBV7-2

cdr3_aa: CAIKMTGGFYEQYF
cdr3_nt: TGCGCCATAAAGATGACAGGGGGCTTTTACGAGCAGTACTTC
j_call: TRBJ2-7
d_call: TRBD1
clone_size: -
v_call: TRBV10-2

cdr3_aa: CASSQVLSEGTQYF
cdr3_nt: TGTGCCAGCAGCCAAGTTCTGTCCGAAGGGACCCAGTACTTC
j_call: TRBJ2-5
d_call: -
clone_size: -
v_call: TRBV3-1/TRBV3-2

cdr3_aa: CASSPRSGDTQYF
cdr3_nt: TGTGCCAGCAGCCCCCGTTCCGGGGATACGCAGTATTTT
j_call: TRBJ2-3
d_call: -
clone_size: -
v_call: TRBV13

cdr3_aa: CASSYDRVNTEAFF
cdr3_nt: TGTGCCAGCAGTTATGACAGGGTGAACACTGAAGCTTTCTTT
j_call: TRBJ1-1
d_call: TRBD1
clone_size: -
v_call: TRBV6-2/TRBV6-3

cdr3_aa: CASSSYRGGNTEAFF
cdr3_nt: TGTGCCAGCAGCTCATACAGGGGGGGCAACACTGAAGCTTTCTTT
j_call: TRBJ1-1
d_call: TRBD1
clone_size: -
v_call: TRBV11-2

cdr3_aa: CASSPLAGAALEQFF
cdr3_nt: TGCGCCAGCAGCCCGCTAGCGGGGGCCGCCCTTGAGCAGTTCTTC
j_call: TRBJ2-1
d_call: TRBD2
clone_size: -
v_call: TRBV4-1

cdr3_aa: CASSLGGRGNQPQHF
cdr3_nt: TGTGCCAGCAGCTTGGGGGGGCGCGGGAATCAGCCCCAGCATTTT
j_call: TRBJ1-5
d_call: -
clone_size: -
v_call: TRBV5-8

cdr3_aa: CASSTASGGAHNEQFF
cdr3_nt: TGTGCCAGCAGCACGGCTAGCGGGGGGGCCCACAATGAGCAGTTCTTC
j_call: TRBJ2-1
d_call: TRBD2
clone_size: -
v_call: TRBV5-6

cdr3_aa: CASSYNSEAFF
cdr3_nt: TGTGCCAGCAGTTACAACTCTGAAGCTTTCTTT
j_call: TRBJ1-1
d_call: -
clone_size: -
v_call: TRBV6-6

cdr3_aa: CASSFDLRRSTYEQYF
cdr3_nt: TGTGCCAGCAGTTTTGATCTGAGGAGATCTACCTACGAGCAGTACTTC
j_call: TRBJ2-7
d_call: -
clone_size: -
v_call: TRBV28

cdr3_aa: CATSASGQLRTQYF
cdr3_nt: TGTGCCACCAGTGCATCGGGACAGCTGAGGACCCAGTACTTC
j_call: TRBJ2-5
d_call: TRBD1
clone_size: -
v_call: TRBV24-1

cdr3_aa: CASSLDAYPRGGATYEQYF
cdr3_nt: TGTGCCAGCAGCTTAGATGCCTACCCCCGTGGCGGCGCCACCTACGAGCAGTACTTC
j_call: TRBJ2-7
d_call: -
clone_size: -
v_call: TRBV11-2

cdr3_aa: CASMPRREQYF
cdr3_nt: TGTGCCAGCATGCCCCGTCGAGAGCAGTACTTC
j_call: TRBJ2-7
d_call: -
clone_size: -
v_call: TRBV21-1

cdr3_aa: CASSLRGTNSPLHF
cdr3_nt: TGCGCCAGCAGCTTGCGTGGGACGAATTCACCCCTCCACTTT
j_call: TRBJ1-6
d_call: -
clone_size: -
v_call: TRBV5-1